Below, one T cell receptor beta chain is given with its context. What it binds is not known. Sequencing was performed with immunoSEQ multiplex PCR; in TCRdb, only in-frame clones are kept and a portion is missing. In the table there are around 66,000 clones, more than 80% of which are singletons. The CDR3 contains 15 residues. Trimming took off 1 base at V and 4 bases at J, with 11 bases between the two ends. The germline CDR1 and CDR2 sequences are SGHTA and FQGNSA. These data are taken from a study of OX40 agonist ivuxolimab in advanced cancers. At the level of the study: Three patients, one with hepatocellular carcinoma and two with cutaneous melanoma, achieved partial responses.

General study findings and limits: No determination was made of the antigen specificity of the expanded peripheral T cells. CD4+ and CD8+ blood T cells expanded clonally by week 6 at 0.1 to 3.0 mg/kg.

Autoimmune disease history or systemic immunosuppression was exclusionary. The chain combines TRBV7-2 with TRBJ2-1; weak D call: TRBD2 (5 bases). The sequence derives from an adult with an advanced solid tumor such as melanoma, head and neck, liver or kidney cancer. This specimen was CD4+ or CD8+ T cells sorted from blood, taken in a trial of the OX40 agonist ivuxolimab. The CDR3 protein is CASSLDFGMYNEQFF. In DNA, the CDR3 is TGTGCCAGCAGCTTAGACTTCGGGATGTACAATGAGCAGTTCTTC.